This T cell receptor beta chain is from a study of shared clonotypes between healthy human individuals. Study results and caveats: Naive CD4 clonotypes were shared across a handful of donors at around 5.4%.

An even split of each subset's genomic DNA across several immunoSEQ plates was performed. Assay: immunoSEQ multiplex PCR; the TCRdb copy retains only in-frame clones and omits some. Here the sample spans 560,000 or so clones, 90% to 97% being singletons. Looked up from germline, CDR1 is SGDLS and CDR2 is YYNGEE. Trimming cost V 4 bases and J 3 bases, with 5 bases left between them. This CDR3 has 11 amino acids. A word on this clone: Its cognate antigen is unknown. Other DNA sequences in the same sample also yield this CDR3.

In the naive CD8 group, cells lacked CD45RO and were positively selected for CCR7, so terminally differentiated effector memory CD45RA+ cells were left out. The rearrangement joins TRBV9 to TRBJ2-7; no reliable D call. The clonotype originates from a woman aged 25 to 39 in good health. The specimen sequenced was naive CD8+ T cells sorted from blood. CDR3 protein: CASSPGYEQYF. In DNA, the CDR3 is TGTGCCAGCAGCCCAGGCTACGAGCAGTACTTC.